The 23 T cell receptor beta chains presented below share a single source sample, sequenced in a study of PD-1 blockade in classical Hodgkin lymphoma. Some clones are missing from TCRdb's copy, which holds only in-frame ones; the method was immunoSEQ multiplex PCR. The repertoire consists of fewer than 40,000 clones, with 90% to 95% occurring once and the leading ten covering about 2.3%. As for time point: newly diagnosed, previously untreated cHL patient sample. Sequencing was performed on peripheral blood mononuclear cells (PBMCs). The receptors shown here come from a human donor with classical Hodgkin lymphoma.

The V and J genes are TRBV2 and TRBJ1-1, with D unclear. The CDR3 loop spans 13 amino acids. V dropped 4 bases and J dropped 1 base, with 7 bases sitting between them. Germline CDR1 is SNHLY and CDR2 is FYNNEI. CDR3 nucleotide sequence: TGTGCCAGCAGTGGGGATGCGAACACTGAAGCTTTCTTT. It encodes CASSGDANTEAFF.

V usage is TRBV6-6 and J usage is TRBJ1-1, with D hard to call. Germline CDR1 and CDR2: MNHNY and SVGAGI (reference sequence). This CDR3 is 14 amino acids long. V was clipped by 5 bases and J by 11 bases, with 21 bases between them. CDR3 loop: CASSTRTSGWLAFF. The CDR3 DNA reads TGTGCCAGCAGTACACGTACCTCAGGCTGGTTGGCTTTCTTT.

In its sample, this clone was seen once. The V call is TRBV30, the J call TRBJ1-1; D uncertain. The CDR3 length is 12 residues. With 0 bases removed from V and 11 bases from J, the gap between germline ends came to 13 bases. Looked up from germline, CDR1 is GTSNPN and CDR2 is SVGIG (reference sequence). Written as DNA, the CDR3 is TGTGCCTGGAGTGTGGGCAGCGCGGTGGCTTTCTTT. This codes for CAWSVGSAVAFF.

The chain recombines TRBV11-3 with TRBJ1-5, with TRBD1 identical over 7 bases. Germline V gene lookup returns CDR1 SGHNT and CDR2 YENEEA. This CDR3 comprises 16 residues. Trimming cost V 2 bases and J 2 bases; bases outside gene matches: 6. The CDR3 nucleotides are TGTGCCAGCAGCTTAAGACAGGGTCAATGCAATCAGCCCCAGCATTTT. This codes for CASSLRQGQCNQPQHF.

V usage is TRBV15 and J usage is TRBJ2-6; no definite D call. Germline loops: CDR1 LNHNV, CDR2 YYDKDF (reference sequence). V was trimmed by 3 bases and J by 4 bases, leaving 10 bases between them. The CDR3 is made up of 15 amino acids. The CDR3 here is CATSRRLPGANVLTF. CDR3 nucleotide sequence: TGTGCCACCAGCAGGCGGCTCCCAGGGGCCAACGTCCTGACTTTC.

The chain carries TRBV7-8 and TRBJ2-7; no clear D. The CDR3 spans 16 residues. Between the trimmed V and J ends, which lost 5 bases and 3 bases, there was a span of 20 bases. The germline gives CDR1 SGHVS, CDR2 FQNEAQ. The CDR3 region has the DNA TGTGCCAGCAGCCAACGGACCCCCGGACCGCTCTACGAGCAGTACTTC. It codes for CASSQRTPGPLYEQYF. The full variable domain, in which reference TRBV7-8 and TRBJ2-7 provide the parts outside the CDR3, is GAGVSQSPRYKVAKRGQDVALRCDPISGHVSLFWYQQALGQGPEFLTYFQNEAQLDKSGLPSDRFFAERPEGSVSTLKIQRTQQEDSAVYLCASSQRTPGPLYEQYFGPGTRLTVT.

The chain recombines TRBV29-1 with TRBJ1-1; TRBD1 agrees at 12 bases. The germline CDR1 and CDR2 sequences are SQVTM and ANQGSEA. CDR3 length equals 14 residues. The J segment lost 8 bases and the V segment lost 5 bases, leaving 9 bases of the junction unmatched. CDR3 in amino acids: CSVSLGTGGQEAFF. The CDR3 coding sequence is TGCAGCGTTTCCTTAGGGACAGGGGGCCAAGAAGCTTTCTTT.

The chain employs TRBV7-8 and TRBJ2-5, with 12 nucleotides matching TRBD1. The trim removed 1 base at V and 3 bases at J, leaving 9 bases unmatched. Germline loops: CDR1 SGHVS, CDR2 FQNEAQ. This CDR3 contains 18 residues. As DNA, the CDR3 is TGTGCCAGCAGCTTAGGGCTGAGGGACAGGGGGCAGGAAGAGACCCAGTACTTC. Amino acid sequence: CASSLGLRDRGQEETQYF.

V and J are TRBV11-2 and TRBJ2-2, with no clear D. The germline CDR1 and CDR2 sequences are SGHAT and FQNNGV. The CDR3 consists of 17 residues. Deletions cut 3 bases from V and 0 bases from J, with 14 bases between. The CDR3 sequence: CASSLSVAAANTGELFF. The DNA of the CDR3 is TGTGCCAGCAGCTTGAGCGTGGCAGCCGCGAACACCGGGGAGCTGTTTTTT.

This chain links TRBV6-5 with TRBJ2-1, with a weak D call TRBD2 (6 bases). This CDR3 region has 15 residues. Germline V gene data show CDR1 as MNHEY and CDR2 as SVGAGI. The V end lost 6 bases, the J end lost 3 bases, and 15 bases lay between the germline ends. The CDR3 region is CASRRSSAIYNEQFF. The CDR3 DNA reads TGTGCCAGCAGAAGATCTAGCGCGATCTACAATGAGCAGTTCTTC.

The rearrangement uses TRBV6-5 and TRBJ1-5; D gene ambiguous. With 6 bases removed from V and 4 bases from J, the gap between germline ends came to 13 bases. Germline values: CDR1 MNHEY, CDR2 SVGAGI. The CDR3 has 14 amino acids. The chain's CDR3 is CASSLKGWNQPQHF. CDR3 nucleotides: TGTGCCAGCAGCCTTAAGGGATGGAATCAGCCCCAGCATTTT.

The chain is built from TRBV7-6 and TRBJ2-1; D possibly corresponds to TRBD2 (5 bases). The CDR3 runs to 16 residues. Trimming cost V 3 bases and J 2 bases, with 14 bases left between them. From germline, CDR1 is SGHVS and CDR2 FNYEAQ. The CDR3 here is CASSFRLAGTYNEQFF. CDR3 nucleotides: TGTGCCAGCAGCTTCCGGCTAGCCGGAACCTACAATGAGCAGTTCTTC.

The rearrangement uses TRBV19 and TRBJ2-2; 9 bases align to TRBD1. V lost 10 bases, J lost 6 bases, and 9 bases stayed unmatched. This CDR3 contains 14 residues. CDR1 and CDR2 (germline): LNHDA, SQIVND (reference sequence). CDR3 sequence (DNA): TGTGCCACCTTGGACAGGGGATTATCCGGGGAGCTGTTTTTT. It specifies CATLDRGLSGELFF.

This chain links TRBV9 with TRBJ2-2; D is perhaps TRBD2 (5 bases). The CDR3 runs 15 residues. Per germline, CDR1 SGDLS and CDR2 YYNGEE. V lost 3 bases, J lost 6 bases, and 15 bases lay in between. CDR3: CASSAEGVKSGELFF. CDR3 sequence (DNA): TGTGCCAGCAGCGCCGAGGGCGTGAAATCCGGGGAGCTGTTTTTT.

The rearrangement uses TRBV30 and TRBJ2-2; weak D call: TRBD1 (5 bases). V shed 3 bases and J shed 3 bases, with 11 bases lying between them. The CDR3 is 14 residues long. The germline CDR1 and CDR2 sequences are GTSNPN and SVGIG (reference sequence). The CDR3 spells CAWRLRVDTGELFF. The CDR3 coding sequence is TGTGCCTGGAGGCTCAGGGTGGACACCGGGGAGCTGTTTTTT.

V and J are TRBV5-4 and TRBJ2-5; D is possibly TRBD1 or TRBD2 (6 bases each). Trimming took 0 bases from V and 5 from J, leaving 20 bases between them. Germline CDR1 SGHNT, CDR2 YYREEE (reference sequence). The CDR3 extends over 17 amino acids. CDR3 nucleotide sequence: TGTGCCAGCAGCTTGGCCCCAGGGGCCGGGAGAGAGGAGACCCAGTACTTC. Its translation is CASSLAPGAGREETQYF.

V gene TRBV30 combines with J gene TRBJ1-5, with D maybe TRBD1 (5 bases). Trimming removed 0 bases from V and 4 bases from J, with 7 bases in between. The length of the CDR3 is 13 residues. Germline values: CDR1 GTSNPN, CDR2 SVGIG (reference sequence). The CDR3 loop is CAWSVWGNQPQHF. In nucleotides, the CDR3 is TGTGCCTGGAGTGTTTGGGGGAATCAGCCCCAGCATTTT.

This clone was counted a single time. The chain carries TRBV9 and TRBJ1-5, with D uncertain. Germline CDR1 is SGDLS and CDR2 is YYNGEE. V was shortened by 0 bases and J by 5 bases, with 6 bases between the two germline ends. This CDR3 spans 13 amino acids. CDR3 amino acids: CASSVDSHQPQHF. CDR3 in DNA: TGTGCCAGCAGCGTAGACAGTCATCAGCCCCAGCATTTT.

The chain links TRBV5-1 to TRBJ2-1; 7 bases map to TRBD1. J lost 1 base, V lost 4 bases, and 5 bases had no gene match. In germline, CDR1 is SGHRS, CDR2 YFSETQ. The CDR3 has 15 amino acids. CDR3 DNA: TGCGCCAGCAGCGTTGGACAGGAGTCCTACAATGAGCAGTTCTTC. It encodes CASSVGQESYNEQFF. Complete variable domain (other parts from reference TRBV5-1 and TRBJ2-1): KAGVTQTPRYLIKTRGQQVTLSCSPISGHRSVSWYQQTPGQGLQFLFEYFSETQRNKGNFPGRFSGRQFSNSRSEMNVSTLELGDSALYLCASSVGQESYNEQFFGPGTRLTVL.

V usage is TRBV4-1 and J usage is TRBJ2-5, with 9 nucleotides matching TRBD2. V shed 4 bases and J 1 base; nucleotides not matched to a gene: 13. Looked up from germline, CDR1 is MGHRA and CDR2 is YSYEKL. CDR3 length equals 18 residues. CDR3 in DNA: TGCGCCAGCAGCCCCCGTCCCCTGCGCGGGGGGGCCCAAGAGACCCAGTACTTC. It codes for CASSPRPLRGGAQETQYF.

This clone has just one count. The gene calls are TRBV5-1 and TRBJ2-1; TRBD2 matches 12 bases. Trimming removed 0 bases from V and 7 bases from J; junction bases left unmatched: 5. The CDR3 contains 16 residues. Germline values: CDR1 SGHRS, CDR2 YFSETQ. The CDR3 loop is CASSLGLAGVTNEQFF. The DNA of the CDR3 is TGCGCCAGCAGCTTGGGACTAGCGGGAGTAACTAATGAGCAGTTCTTC.

The J gene is TRBJ2-7, the V gene TRBV28; 8 nucleotides line up with TRBD2. With V trimmed by 6 bases and J by 0 bases, 7 bases remained unmatched. The germline V gene encodes CDR1 MDHEN and CDR2 SYDVKM. The length of the CDR3 is 15 residues. The CDR3 DNA reads as TGTGCCAGCAGGGTCGGGAGGGCCCTCTCCTACGAGCAGTACTTC. This codes for CASRVGRALSYEQYF.

The chain combines TRBV28 with TRBJ1-2; tentative D call: TRBD1 (5 bases). From germline, CDR1 is MDHEN and CDR2 SYDVKM. The CDR3 is made up of 12 amino acids. V was clipped by 11 bases and J by 4 bases, with 14 bases between them. CDR3 sequence (DNA): TGTGCCGCTCAGGGTTTGGGCTATGGCTACACCTTC. It encodes CAAQGLGYGYTF.